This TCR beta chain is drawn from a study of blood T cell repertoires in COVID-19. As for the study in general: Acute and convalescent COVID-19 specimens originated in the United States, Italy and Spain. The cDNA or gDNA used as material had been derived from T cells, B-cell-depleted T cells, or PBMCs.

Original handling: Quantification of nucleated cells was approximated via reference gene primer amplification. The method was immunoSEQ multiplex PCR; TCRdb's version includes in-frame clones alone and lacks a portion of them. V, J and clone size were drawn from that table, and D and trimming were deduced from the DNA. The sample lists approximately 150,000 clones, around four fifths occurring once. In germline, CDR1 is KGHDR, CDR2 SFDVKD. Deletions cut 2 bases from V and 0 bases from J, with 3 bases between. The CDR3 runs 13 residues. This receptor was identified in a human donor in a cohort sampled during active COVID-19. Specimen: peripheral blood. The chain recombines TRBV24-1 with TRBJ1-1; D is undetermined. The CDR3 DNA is TGTGCCACCAGTGATTATATGAACACTGAAGCTTTCTTT. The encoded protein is CATSDYMNTEAFF.